Detailed here is one TCR beta chain. The CDR3 is made up of 16 amino acids. Trimming at V came to 4 bases and at J to 9 bases, leaving 11 bases not matched to a gene. Germline V gene lookup returns CDR1 SSHAT and CDR2 FNYEAQ (reference sequence). These data are taken from a study of T cell changes during pregnancy in multiple sclerosis. TCRdb keeps only in-frame clones here, not all; method: immunoSEQ multiplex PCR. The sample holds around 97,000 clones, approximately 90% seen once. This TCR was recovered from a female donor with multiple sclerosis, enrolled in a pregnancy study. This specimen was peripheral blood, taken after pregnancy. The chain combines TRBV7-7 with TRBJ2-1, with 11 positions matching TRBD2. CDR3 loop: CASSSEPGLAVGEQFF. The CDR3 DNA is TGTGCCAGCAGCTCCGAACCGGGACTAGCGGTTGGTGAGCAGTTCTTC. The full variable domain, in which reference TRBV7-7 and TRBJ2-1 provide the parts outside the CDR3, is GAGVSQSPRYKVTKRGQDVTLRCDPISSHATLYWYQQALGQGPEFLTYFNYEAQPDKSGLPSDRFSAERPEGSISTLTIQRTEQRDSAMYRCASSSEPGLAVGEQFFGPGTRLTVL.